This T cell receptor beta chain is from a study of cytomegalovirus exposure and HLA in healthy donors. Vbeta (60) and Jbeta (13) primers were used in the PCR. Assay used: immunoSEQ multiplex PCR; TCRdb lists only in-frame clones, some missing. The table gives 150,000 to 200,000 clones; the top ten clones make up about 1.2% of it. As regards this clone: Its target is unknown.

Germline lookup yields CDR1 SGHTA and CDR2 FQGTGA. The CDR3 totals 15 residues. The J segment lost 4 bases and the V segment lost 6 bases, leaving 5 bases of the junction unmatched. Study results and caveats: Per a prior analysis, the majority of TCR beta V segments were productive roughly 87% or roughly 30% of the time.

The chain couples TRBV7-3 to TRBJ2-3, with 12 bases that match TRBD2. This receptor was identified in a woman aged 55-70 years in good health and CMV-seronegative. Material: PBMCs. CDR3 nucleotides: TGTGCCAGCAGTCTTCTAGCGGGAGGGGCAGATACGCAGTATTTT. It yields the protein CASSLLAGGADTQYF. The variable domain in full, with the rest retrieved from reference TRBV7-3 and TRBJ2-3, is GAGVSQTPSNKVTEKGKYVELRCDPISGHTALYWYRQSLGQGPEFLIYFQGTGAADDSGLPNDRFFAVRPEGSVSTLKIQRTERGDSAVYLCASSLLAGGADTQYFGPGTRLTVL.